One and the same sample provided the 27 T cell receptor beta chains below, sequenced in a study of blood T cell repertoires in COVID-19. This table comes from immunoSEQ multiplex PCR, and its TCRdb copy is limited to in-frame clones, with some not included. Of some 65,000 clones in the sample, approximately 86% were seen once. The sequenced material came from peripheral blood. These receptors came from a man aged 35-49 years with COVID-19, enrolled during active disease.

This rearrangement joins TRBV5-1 to TRBJ2-3; D might be TRBD1 (5 bases). Germline CDR1 is SGHRS and CDR2 is YFSETQ. The CDR3 has 14 amino acids. The ends were cut back, 2 bases at V and 5 bases at J, with 12 bases in the middle. The CDR3 region is CASSFGQGRDTQYF. Here the CDR3 DNA reads TGCGCCAGCAGCTTTGGCCAGGGAAGAGATACGCAGTATTTT.

The CDR3 loop reads CASSVGLAGVGETQYF. CDR3 DNA sequence: TGTGCCAGCAGCGTAGGCCTCGCGGGGGTCGGGGAGACCCAGTACTTC. The chain joins TRBV9 to TRBJ2-5; 7 nucleotides match TRBD2. Germline CDR1 reads SGDLS; CDR2 reads YYNGEE. This CDR3 comprises 16 residues. Trimming cost V 0 bases and J 5 bases; bases outside gene matches: 10.

CDR3 amino acids: CASSLGGGSYNSPLHF. CDR3 in DNA: TGTGCCAGCAGCTTAGGGGGGGGCTCCTATAATTCACCCCTCCACTTT. The chain carries TRBV11-2 and TRBJ1-6; a possible D gene is TRBD1 (5 bases). The germline CDR1 and CDR2 sequences are SGHAT and FQNNGV. V was trimmed by 1 base and J by 0 bases, leaving 7 bases between them. The CDR3 sequence is 16 residues long.

DNA of the CDR3: TGTGCCAGCAGCCGTCAGGGTGTCAACACTGAAGCTTTCTTT. It specifies CASSRQGVNTEAFF. This chain uses TRBV7-9 with TRBJ1-1; the D gene is possibly TRBD1 (5 bases). Trimming left V 5 bases short and J 2 bases short, with 12 bases between. The CDR3 covers 14 residues. Germline CDR1 is SEHNR and CDR2 is FQNEAQ (reference sequence). The full variable domain, completed using reference TRBV7-9 and TRBJ1-1, is DTGVSQNPRHKITKRGQNVTFRCDPISEHNRLYWYRQTLGQGPEFLTYFQNEAQLEKSRLLSDRFSAERPKGSFSTLEIQRTEQGDSAMYLCASSRQGVNTEAFFGQGTRLTVV.

J is TRBJ1-2 and V is TRBV7-9; D unclear. The CDR3 is made up of 15 amino acids. The V and J ends lost 6 bases and 5 bases respectively, with 19 bases between them. Germline CDR1 is SEHNR and CDR2 is FQNEAQ (reference sequence). Here the CDR3 reads CASSIWTTIGYGYTF. In nucleotides, the CDR3 is TGTGCCAGCAGTATCTGGACTACCATCGGGTATGGCTACACCTTC.

The chain employs TRBV6-5 and TRBJ1-5, with 7 nucleotides matching TRBD1. Germline V gene sequence: CDR1 MNHEY, CDR2 SVGAGI. V was clipped by 0 bases and J by 7 bases; unmatched bases: 6. This CDR3 comprises 15 residues. CDR3 in DNA: TGTGCCAGCAGTTACTCGTGGGAAGGGGGCCAGCCCCAGCATTTT. It specifies CASSYSWEGGQPQHF.

This CDR3 reads CASSATGTYNEQFF. In DNA form, the CDR3 reads TGTGCCAGCAGCGCGACCGGGACATACAATGAGCAGTTCTTC. The rearrangement links TRBV9 to TRBJ2-1; D might be TRBD1 (6 bases). CDR1 is SGDLS, CDR2 YYNGEE, per germline. The CDR3 is made up of 14 amino acids. Trimming cost V 3 bases and J 4 bases, with 11 bases left between them.

The J gene is TRBJ2-5, the V gene TRBV5-1, with TRBD1 identical over 8 bases. There are 15 residues in the CDR3. The germline gives CDR1 SGHRS, CDR2 YFSETQ. Trimming at V came to 1 base and at J to 1 base, leaving 3 bases not matched to a gene. The CDR3 protein is CASSLLGTGQETQYF. CDR3 nucleotides: TGCGCCAGCAGCTTGTTGGGGACAGGCCAAGAGACCCAGTACTTC.

The chain combines TRBV3-1 (or the pseudogene TRBV3-2) with TRBJ1-6; 10 bases line up with TRBD1. CDR1 and CDR2 (germline): LGHDT, YNNKEL (reference sequence). V trimming: 3 bases; J trimming: 8 bases; junction bases outside the gene matches: 7. The CDR3 loop spans 16 amino acids. The CDR3 is CASSQSQGQGYSPLHF. The CDR3 DNA sequence: TGTGCCAGCAGCCAGAGTCAGGGACAGGGGTATTCACCCCTCCACTTT.

This rearrangement joins TRBV27 to TRBJ2-3; possibly TRBD1 for D (5 bases). Trimming pared 7 bases from V and 4 bases from J, leaving 12 bases between. The CDR3 covers 13 residues. The V gene's germline CDR1 is MNHEY and CDR2 SMNVEV (reference sequence). This CDR3 is CASKSAGPDTQYF. CDR3 bases: TGTGCCAGCAAGTCCGCAGGGCCAGATACGCAGTATTTT.

V gene TRBV5-6 combines with J gene TRBJ2-7, with D maybe TRBD2 (7 bases). The V end lost 0 bases, the J end lost 6 bases, and 16 bases lay between the germline ends. The CDR3 covers 15 residues. Looked up from germline, CDR1 is SGHDT and CDR2 is YYEEEE. CDR3 DNA: TGTGCCAGCAGCTTGGTCCCCGGGGGGCGACGCGAGCAGTACTTC. It encodes CASSLVPGGRREQYF. Filled out from reference TRBV5-6 and TRBJ2-7, the complete variable domain reads DAGVTQSPTHLIKTRGQQVTLRCSPKSGHDTVSWYQQALGQGPQFIFQYYEEEERQRGNFPDRFSGHQFPNYSSELNVNALLLGDSALYLCASSLVPGGRREQYFGPGTRLTVT.

This chain uses TRBV27 with TRBJ2-3, with TRBD2 identical over 8 bases. This CDR3 region has 16 residues. V lost 1 base and J lost 5; bases outside the gene matches: 8. Germline-derived CDR1 and CDR2 are MNHEY and SMNVEV (reference sequence). As DNA, the CDR3 is TGTGCCAGCAGTTTATGGGGAGGAGCGGGGGAAGATACGCAGTATTTT. This translates into CASSLWGGAGEDTQYF.

Only a few counts were recorded for this clone. The chain links TRBV3-1 (or the pseudogene TRBV3-2) to TRBJ1-6, with unresolved D. The CDR3 spans 14 residues. The V end lost 5 bases, the J end lost 0 bases, and 5 bases lay between the germline ends. Germline V gene sequence: CDR1 LGHDT, CDR2 YNNKEL (reference sequence). In DNA, the CDR3 is TGTGCCAGCAGCTCTAGCTCCTATAATTCACCCCTCCACTTT. This codes for CASSSSSYNSPLHF.

This clone occurred once. The chain carries TRBV9 and TRBJ1-2; TRBD1 agrees at 8 bases. Germline assignment: CDR1 SGDLS and CDR2 YYNGEE. The ends lost 2 bases at V and 8 bases at J; junction bases unmatched: 11. The CDR3 consists of 15 residues. CDR3 region: CASSVRTGLGSGYTF. CDR3 in DNA: TGTGCCAGCAGCGTTAGGACAGGGTTGGGGTCCGGCTACACCTTC.

The chain uses TRBV28 and TRBJ2-7; D perhaps matches TRBD2 (5 bases). The CDR3 totals 14 residues. CDR1 and CDR2 from the germline V gene are MDHEN and SYDVKM. V was clipped by 1 base and J by 1 base, with 8 bases between them. DNA of the CDR3: TGTGCCAGCAGTTTATATCCGGGGTCCTACGAGCAGTACTTC. It translates to CASSLYPGSYEQYF.

V usage is TRBV5-4 and J usage is TRBJ1-2, with D uncertain. Germline-derived CDR1 and CDR2 are SGHNT and YYREEE (reference sequence). Trimming removed 4 bases from V and 4 bases from J, with 11 bases in between. This CDR3 spans 13 amino acids. The CDR3 here is CASSPDTSYGYTF. In DNA form, the CDR3 reads TGTGCCAGCAGCCCCGACACTTCCTATGGCTACACCTTC.

The chain couples TRBV28 to TRBJ2-1; D unresolved. V lost 7 bases and J 1 base, leaving 14 bases between the germline ends. The CDR3 loop spans 15 amino acids. The germline V gene encodes CDR1 MDHEN and CDR2 SYDVKM. The CDR3 sequence is CASNPPSSSYNEQFF. The CDR3 coding sequence is TGTGCCAGCAACCCCCCCAGTTCATCCTACAATGAGCAGTTCTTC.

The CDR3 DNA follows: TGTGCCAGTAGACCCCGCCACAGGGATGACTACGAGCAGTACTTC. Encoded protein: CASRPRHRDDYEQYF. The chain uses TRBV19 and TRBJ2-7; D possibly corresponds to TRBD1 (6 bases). V was clipped by 6 bases and J by 3 bases, with 18 bases between them. Germline values: CDR1 LNHDA, CDR2 SQIVND (reference sequence). There are 15 residues in the CDR3.

The rearrangement joins TRBV6-6 to TRBJ1-6; D call uncertain. The ends were cut back, 5 bases at V and 6 bases at J, with 5 bases in the middle. There are 12 residues in the CDR3. CDR1 MNHNY and CDR2 SVGAGI come from the germline V gene (reference sequence). This CDR3 reads CASSTSNSPLHF. In nucleotides, the CDR3 is TGTGCCAGCAGTACTTCTAATTCACCCCTCCACTTT.

The J gene is TRBJ2-3, the V gene TRBV4-2; 10 bases match TRBD2. Trimming took 4 bases from V and 1 from J; bases not matched to a gene: 2. CDR3 length: 15 amino acids. Germline CDR1 LGHNA, CDR2 YNFKEQ. The DNA of the CDR3 is TGTGCCAGCAGCCTTCTAGCGGGGGGCACAGATACGCAGTATTTT. Its translation is CASSLLAGGTDTQYF.

V is TRBV5-4 and J is TRBJ1-1, with TRBD1 matching 11 bases. The V segment lost 4 bases and the J segment 1 base; nucleotides outside the gene matches: 6. CDR1 SGHNT and CDR2 YYREEE come from the germline V gene (reference sequence). This CDR3 has 16 amino acids. The CDR3 here is CASSPGGTGGNTEAFF. CDR3 in DNA: TGTGCCAGCAGCCCGGGCGGGACAGGGGGGAACACTGAAGCTTTCTTT.

This clone appeared a single time. The gene calls are TRBV2 and TRBJ1-4; D gene uncertain. Trimming took 5 bases from V and 6 from J, leaving 10 bases between them. This CDR3 is 13 amino acids long. Per germline, CDR1 SNHLY and CDR2 FYNNEI. CDR3 bases: TGTGCCAGCAGTCCGGGTGTCGATGAAAAACTGTTTTTT. Residues: CASSPGVDEKLFF.

The V call is TRBV2, the J call TRBJ1-2; D gene ambiguous. The V gene's germline CDR1 is SNHLY and CDR2 FYNNEI. The V gene lost 3 bases and the J gene lost 5 bases, with 7 bases spanning the gap. The CDR3 sequence is 12 residues long. The CDR3, as DNA: TGTGCCAGCAGTGATAGCAGTTATGGCTACACCTTC. It encodes CASSDSSYGYTF.

The chain employs TRBV10-3 and TRBJ2-1; tentatively, D is TRBD1 (5 bases). Germline CDR1 and CDR2: ENHRY and SYGVKD. The ends were cut back, 10 bases at V and 5 bases at J, with 15 bases in the middle. CDR3 size: 13 residues. CDR3 in amino acids: CATQDRMNNEQFF. The DNA of the CDR3 is TGTGCCACCCAAGACAGAATGAACAATGAGCAGTTCTTC.

V and J are TRBV5-1 and TRBJ1-4, with 8 bases lining up with TRBD1. The germline V gene encodes CDR1 SGHRS and CDR2 YFSETQ. The CDR3 is 15 residues long. The V and J ends lost 0 bases and 5 bases, in that order; junction bases with no gene match: 3. CDR3 region: CASSLATGGNEKLFF. DNA of the CDR3: TGCGCCAGCAGCTTGGCCACAGGGGGGAATGAAAAACTGTTTTTT.

J is TRBJ2-5 and V is TRBV19; D is ambiguous. CDR3 length: 12 amino acids. Germline CDR1 reads LNHDA; CDR2 reads SQIVND (reference sequence). Trimming removed 5 bases from V and 6 bases from J, with 10 bases in between. DNA for the CDR3: TGTGCCAGTAGTGGCTTACAGAAGACCCAGTACTTC. Encoded protein: CASSGLQKTQYF.

The chain carries TRBV4-2 and TRBJ1-5, with D tentatively TRBD1 (6 bases). Per germline, CDR1 LGHNA and CDR2 YNFKEQ. This CDR3 has 17 residues. Trimming cost V 0 bases and J 4 bases, with 16 bases left between them. The CDR3 DNA sequence: TGTGCCAGCAGCCAAGATACCAGGGGCTTAGTTAATCAGCCCCAGCATTTT. Its protein is CASSQDTRGLVNQPQHF.